This TCR beta chain appears in the sequencing data of a study of cytomegalovirus exposure and HLA in healthy donors. In germline, CDR1 is LNHNV, CDR2 YYDKDF (reference sequence). The CDR3 extends over 14 amino acids. V dropped 4 bases and J dropped 2; count of bases not matched to a gene: 2. A word on this clone: The antigen is unknown.

Study-wide findings and caveats: Links to common viral pathogens appeared, in a later analysis, for several of the most significant clusters. For most subjects, TCR beta sequences were reported to predict HLA-A and HLA-B alleles with accuracy.

When sampled, the donors appeared nominally healthy, though they likely had unrecorded immune exposures. The primer mix had 60 Vbeta and 13 Jbeta primers. Sequencing was performed with immunoSEQ multiplex PCR; in TCRdb, only in-frame clones are kept and a portion is missing. There are 100,000 to 150,000 clones in the sample; over 70% occur only once, and around 1.9% lies in the top ten. The source is a woman between 35 and 50 years old in good health and CMV-seronegative. Sequencing used PBMCs. This rearrangement joins TRBV15 to TRBJ2-5; 9 positions agree with TRBD1. The CDR3 is CATSTGTGQETQYF. The DNA for the CDR3 is TGTGCCACCAGCACCGGGACAGGGCAAGAGACCCAGTACTTC.